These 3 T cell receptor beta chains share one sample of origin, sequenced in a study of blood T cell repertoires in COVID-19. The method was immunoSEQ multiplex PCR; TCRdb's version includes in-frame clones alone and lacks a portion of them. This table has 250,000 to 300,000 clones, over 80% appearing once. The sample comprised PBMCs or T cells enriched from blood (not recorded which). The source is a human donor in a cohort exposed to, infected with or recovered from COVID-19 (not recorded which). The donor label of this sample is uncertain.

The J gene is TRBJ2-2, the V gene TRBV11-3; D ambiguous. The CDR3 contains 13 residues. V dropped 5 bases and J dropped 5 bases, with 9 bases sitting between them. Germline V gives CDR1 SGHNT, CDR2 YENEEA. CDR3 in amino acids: CASSPSRTGELFF. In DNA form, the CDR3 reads TGTGCCAGCAGCCCGAGTCGGACCGGGGAGCTGTTTTTT.

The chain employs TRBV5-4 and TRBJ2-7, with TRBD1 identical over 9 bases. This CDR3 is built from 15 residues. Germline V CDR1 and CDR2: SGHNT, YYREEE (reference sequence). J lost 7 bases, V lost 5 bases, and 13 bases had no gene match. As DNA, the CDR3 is TGTGCCAGCAGGAAGGGAGGACAGGGGTATGAAGAGCAGTACTTC. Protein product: CASRKGGQGYEEQYF.

This chain's CDR3 is CASSQEGWDRIYGYTF. CDR3 sequence (DNA): TGTGCCAGCAGCCAAGAGGGATGGGACAGAATCTATGGCTACACCTTC. The chain uses TRBV3-1 (or the pseudogene TRBV3-2) and TRBJ1-2; 7 nucleotides line up with TRBD1. Germline V lookup: CDR1 LGHDT, CDR2 YNNKEL (reference sequence). The ends lost 0 bases at V and 4 bases at J; junction bases unmatched: 8. The CDR3 is 16 amino acids.